The 20 T cell receptor beta chains reported below all come from one sample, sequenced in a study of identical twins. TCRdb analysed the 5' RACE reads with MiXCR anew, one entry per CDR3 protein. The repertoire includes 1,800,000 or so distinct CDR3 sequences, less than 40% of them detected once, and under 0.35% sits in the top ten. Input material: cord blood. These receptor sequences come from a newborn girl in good health.

This clonotype has a count of ten or more. The chain uses TRBV25-1 and TRBJ1-2; D gene ambiguous. The CDR3 loop spans 12 amino acids. Germline loops: CDR1 MGHDK, CDR2 SYGVNS. The V and J ends lost 2 bases and 2 bases respectively, with 3 bases between them. CDR3 coding DNA: TGTGCCAGCAGTGAAGACAACTATGGCTACACCTTC. This gives the protein CASSEDNYGYTF.

The chain combines TRBV27 with TRBJ2-1; 7 nucleotides match TRBD2. The junction had 9 bases not matched to a gene; V was cut back by 3 bases and J by 4 bases. CDR3 length: 16 residues. Germline V gene sequence: CDR1 MNHEY, CDR2 SMNVEV (reference sequence). The CDR3: CASSFAGREFYNEQFF. The DNA for the CDR3 is TGTGCCAGCAGTTTTGCAGGGCGGGAGTTTTACAATGAGCAGTTCTTC.

This clonotype was seen more than once but under ten times. The rearrangement uses TRBV5-1 and TRBJ1-4; D is perhaps TRBD1 (6 bases). The CDR3 loop spans 15 amino acids. V was clipped by 4 bases and J by 4 bases, with 14 bases between them. In germline, CDR1 is SGHRS, CDR2 YFSETQ. In DNA, the CDR3 is TGCGCCAGCAGCCCGAGGGGGAATAGTAATGAAAAACTGTTTTTT. This encodes CASSPRGNSNEKLFF.

About this clonotype: This sequence may be a read error, since a much larger clone differs from it by one base. The rearrangement links TRBV5-1 to TRBJ2-1; no reliable D call. The CDR3 has 13 amino acids. The germline V gene has CDR1 SGHRS and CDR2 YFSETQ. The CDR3 nucleotides are TGCGCCAGCAGCTTCTGGGGTACCAATGAGCCGTTCTTC. Its translation is CASSFWGTNEPFF. The variable domain in full, with the rest retrieved from reference TRBV5-1 and TRBJ2-1, is KAGVTQTPRYLIKTRGQQVTLSCSPISGHRSVSWYQQTPGQGLQFLFEYFSETQRNKGNFPGRFSGRQFSNSRSEMNVSTLELGDSALYLCASSFWGTNEPFFGPGTRLTVL.

The chain couples TRBV5-6 to TRBJ1-1; the D is unclear. Germline V gene sequence: CDR1 SGHDT, CDR2 YYEEEE. The germline V and J ends were trimmed by 1 base and 0 bases, with 22 bases remaining between them. This CDR3 region has 19 residues. The CDR3 sequence is CASSLPRLRTKSLNTEAFF. The DNA of the CDR3 is TGTGCCAGCAGCTTGCCCCGGTTGAGGACCAAATCTTTGAACACTGAAGCTTTCTTT.

This chain links TRBV10-3 with TRBJ2-5, with TRBD2 matching 10 bases. CDR3 length equals 15 residues. CDR1 ENHRY and CDR2 SYGVKD come from the germline V gene. V was clipped by 6 bases and J by 11 bases; unmatched bases: 15. Written as DNA, the CDR3 is TGTGCCATCAGGACGACCAGCGGGGGGGCCAATGAGCAGTACTTC. Protein: CAIRTTSGGANEQYF.

The sample holds one count of this clonotype. The germline gene is not matched at one end of the junction; a read error may be the cause. The chain uses TRBV11-1 and TRBJ2-4, with 7 bases that match TRBD1. The CDR3 spans 15 residues. Germline V gene sequence: CDR1 SGHAT, CDR2 FQDESV (reference sequence). This CDR3 is CASSLAGTAKNIRYF. The CDR3 coding sequence is TGTGCCAGCAGCTTAGCCGGGACAGCCAAAAACATTCGGTACTTC.

The genes are TRBV27 and TRBJ2-4, with D possibly TRBD1 on 7 matching bases. This CDR3 contains 15 residues. Germline CDR1 MNHEY, CDR2 SMNVEV (reference sequence). Trimming removed 4 bases at V and 2 bases at J, with 12 bases between. The CDR3 spells CASSWPGGSKNIQYF. As DNA, the CDR3 is TGTGCCAGCAGTTGGCCAGGGGGGTCCAAAAACATTCAGTACTTC.

The chain links TRBV4-1 to TRBJ1-2, with D perhaps TRBD1 (6 bases). Looked up from germline, CDR1 is MGHRA and CDR2 is YSYEKL. V lost 0 bases and J lost 5, with 13 bases in between. CDR3 length equals 15 residues. This CDR3 reads CASSQDVLTGYGYTF. The DNA of the CDR3 is TGCGCCAGCAGCCAAGATGTTCTCACAGGGTATGGCTACACCTTC.

This clonotype was seen a handful of times. The chain is built from TRBV20-1 and TRBJ2-3; weak D call: TRBD2 (6 bases). There are 14 residues in the CDR3. Trimming removed 5 bases from V and 2 bases from J, with 14 bases in between. In germline, CDR1 is DFQATT, CDR2 SNEGSKA (reference sequence). This CDR3 reads CSAFSGRYTDTQYF. In nucleotides, the CDR3 is TGCAGTGCTTTTAGCGGCAGGTACACAGATACGCAGTATTTT.

This clonotype was found a few times. The rearrangement uses TRBV4-1 and TRBJ2-4; 10 nucleotides agree with TRBD1. Trimming cost V 2 bases and J 6 bases; bases outside gene matches: 10. CDR1 and CDR2 (germline): MGHRA, YSYEKL. The CDR3 has 17 residues. In nucleotides, the CDR3 is TGCGCCAGCAGCCAATCTTCCCTCCGGGACAGGGGAAACATTCAGTACTTC. Translating gives CASSQSSLRDRGNIQYF.

This clonotype was recorded at least ten times. This chain connects TRBV7-2 to TRBJ1-1, with D possibly being TRBD1 (6 bases). The V gene lost 1 base and the J gene lost 4 bases, with 7 bases spanning the gap. CDR1 and CDR2 from the germline V gene are SGHTA and FQGNSA. This CDR3 region has 13 residues. For the CDR3, the DNA is TGTGCCAGCAGCTTAGACAGGGCCACTGAAGCTTTCTTT. Amino acid sequence: CASSLDRATEAFF. Drawing the rest from reference TRBV7-2 and TRBJ1-1, the complete variable domain is GAGVSQSPSNKVTEKGKDVELRCDPISGHTALYWYRQSLGQGLEFLIYFQGNSAPDKSGLPSDRFSAERTGGSVSTLTIQRTQQEDSAVYLCASSLDRATEAFFGQGTRLTVV.

This rearrangement joins TRBV24-1 to TRBJ2-5, with 7 bases lining up with TRBD2. The J call may be incorrect, as the DNA end agrees better with TRBJ2-7. Germline CDR1 reads KGHDR; CDR2 reads SFDVKD. The CDR3 runs 13 residues. For the CDR3, the DNA is TGTGCCACCAGTAGGACTAGCTCCTACGAGCAGTACTTC. Its protein is CATSRTSSYEQYF.

The CDR3 reads CASSELDGPRANYGYTF. CDR3 nucleotides: TGTGCCAGCAGTGAACTGGACGGGCCTCGGGCTAACTATGGCTACACCTTC. This chain links TRBV6-1 with TRBJ1-2; no clear D gene. The CDR3 is 17 amino acids. Trimming stripped 2 bases from V and 0 bases from J, with 16 bases between. Germline V gene lookup returns CDR1 MNHNS and CDR2 SASEGT.

This sequence joins TRBV9 and TRBJ2-7; D assignment may be TRBD1 or TRBD2 (5 bases each). Germline CDR1 SGDLS, CDR2 YYNGEE. The CDR3 totals 15 residues. V shed 0 bases and J shed 2 bases, with 12 bases lying between them. CDR3 bases: TGTGCCAGCAGCGTAGGCCATCGGGGCCCCTACGAGCAGTACTTC. This encodes CASSVGHRGPYEQYF.

This chain joins TRBV5-4 and TRBJ1-2, with 7 bases matching TRBD1. Germline V gene data show CDR1 as SGHNT and CDR2 as YYREEE (reference sequence). The trim removed 4 bases at V and 10 bases at J, leaving 4 bases unmatched. The CDR3 runs to 11 residues. The CDR3 here is CASSAQGIYTF. DNA of the CDR3: TGTGCCAGCAGCGCACAGGGGATCTACACCTTC.

The chain carries TRBV29-1 and TRBJ2-5; the match to TRBD2 covers 14 bases. J gave up 11 bases and V 7 bases, and 15 bases lay outside the gene matches. This CDR3 has 15 amino acids. CDR1 is SQVTM, CDR2 ANQGSEA, per germline. The CDR3 reads CSAGTSGSGYNEQYF. The CDR3 DNA follows: TGCAGCGCGGGGACTAGCGGGAGTGGGTACAATGAGCAGTACTTC.

This clonotype turned up a few times. This chain links TRBV11-2 with TRBJ2-3; no reliable D call. This CDR3 is built from 14 residues. The V gene lost 1 base and the J gene lost 4 bases, with 9 bases spanning the gap. Germline CDR1 is SGHAT and CDR2 is FQNNGV. In nucleotides, the CDR3 is TGTGCCAGCAGCTTAGTTATGGGGTCAGATACGCAGTATTTT. Translation: CASSLVMGSDTQYF.

The rearrangement links TRBV6-5 to TRBJ2-5, with D possibly being TRBD1 (6 bases). Deletions cut 2 bases from V and 4 bases from J, with 14 bases between. From germline, CDR1 is MNHEY and CDR2 SVGAGI. There are 15 residues in the CDR3. The CDR3: CASSYEGVRRETQYF. CDR3 DNA sequence: TGTGCCAGCAGTTACGAGGGGGTGAGGAGAGAGACCCAGTACTTC.

The CDR3: CAISESTRQNTQYF. For the CDR3, the DNA is TGTGCCATCAGTGAGTCGACTAGACAAAATACGCAGTATTTT. This chain connects TRBV10-3 to TRBJ2-3, with a weak D call TRBD2 (6 bases). Per the germline V gene, CDR1 is ENHRY and CDR2 is SYGVKD. This CDR3 region has 14 residues. V gave up 0 bases and J gave up 7 bases, with 11 bases separating them.